The sequence of this T cell receptor beta chain was determined in a study of CD8+ T cells in alopecia areata. Extracted RNA was reverse transcribed into cDNA, the sequencing template. Some clones are missing from TCRdb's copy, which holds only in-frame ones; the method was immunoSEQ multiplex PCR. The table includes about 200,000 clones, 60% detected once. Treatment indicated: oral pan-JAK inhibitor, 5-10 mg twice daily. The CDR3 extends over 13 amino acids. Germline-derived CDR1 and CDR2 are MNHEY and SMNVEV (reference sequence). V was cut by 7 bases and J by 10 bases, with 16 bases left in between. In this sample, this clone turned up once. Its antigen is as yet unknown. Whole-study findings and limits: On tofacitinib, scalp clonality and expanded CD8+ clones among top 100 fell significantly.

Sample: CD4+ T cells sorted from blood, taken at week 24, from a patient treated with tofacitinib. This sequence joins TRBV27 and TRBJ1-4; no reliable D call. The origin of this receptor is a human donor with alopecia areata. The CDR3 protein is CASTGTPAGKLFF. CDR3 nucleotides: TGTGCCAGCACGGGCACTCCCGCCGGAAAACTGTTTTTT.